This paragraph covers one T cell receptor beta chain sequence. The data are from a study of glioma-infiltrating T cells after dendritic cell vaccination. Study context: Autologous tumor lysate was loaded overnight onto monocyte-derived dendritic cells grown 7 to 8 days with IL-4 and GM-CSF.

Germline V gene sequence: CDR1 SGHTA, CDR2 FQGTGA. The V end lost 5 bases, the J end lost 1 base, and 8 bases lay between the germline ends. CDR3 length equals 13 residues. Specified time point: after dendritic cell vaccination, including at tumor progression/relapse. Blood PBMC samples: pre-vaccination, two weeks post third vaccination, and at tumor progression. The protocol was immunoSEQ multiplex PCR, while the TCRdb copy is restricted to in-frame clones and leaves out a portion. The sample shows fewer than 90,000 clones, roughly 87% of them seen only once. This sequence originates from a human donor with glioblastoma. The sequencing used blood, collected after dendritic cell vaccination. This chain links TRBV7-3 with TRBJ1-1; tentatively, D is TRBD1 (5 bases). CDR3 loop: CASSPGQNTEAFF. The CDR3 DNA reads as TGTGCCAGCAGCCCTGGACAGAACACTGAAGCTTTCTTT. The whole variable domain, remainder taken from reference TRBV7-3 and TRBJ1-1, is GAGVSQTPSNKVTEKGKYVELRCDPISGHTALYWYRQSLGQGPEFLIYFQGTGAADDSGLPNDRFFAVRPEGSVSTLKIQRTERGDSAVYLCASSPGQNTEAFFGQGTRLTVV.